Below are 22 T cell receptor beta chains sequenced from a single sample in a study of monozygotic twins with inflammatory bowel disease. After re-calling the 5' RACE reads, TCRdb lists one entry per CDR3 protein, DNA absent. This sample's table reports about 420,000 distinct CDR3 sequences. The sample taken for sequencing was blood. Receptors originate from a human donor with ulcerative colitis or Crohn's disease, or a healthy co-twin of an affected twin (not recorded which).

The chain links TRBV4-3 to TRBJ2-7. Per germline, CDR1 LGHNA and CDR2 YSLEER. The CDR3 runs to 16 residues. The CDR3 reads CASSQDLQSLSYEQYF.

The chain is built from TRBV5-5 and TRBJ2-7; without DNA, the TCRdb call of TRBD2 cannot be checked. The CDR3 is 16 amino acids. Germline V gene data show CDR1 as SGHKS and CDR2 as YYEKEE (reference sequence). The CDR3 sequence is CASSRPAGEFSYEQYF.

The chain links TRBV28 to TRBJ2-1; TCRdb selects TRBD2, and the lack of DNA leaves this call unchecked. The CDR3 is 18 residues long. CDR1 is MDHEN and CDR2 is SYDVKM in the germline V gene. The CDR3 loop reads CASTWGTSGRGTYNEQFF.

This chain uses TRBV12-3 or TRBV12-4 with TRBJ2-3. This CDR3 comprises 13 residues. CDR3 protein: CASSLLSGVTQYF.

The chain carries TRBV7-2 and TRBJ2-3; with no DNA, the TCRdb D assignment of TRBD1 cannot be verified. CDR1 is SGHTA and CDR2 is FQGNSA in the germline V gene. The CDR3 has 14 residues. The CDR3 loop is CASSLAWPGDTQYF.

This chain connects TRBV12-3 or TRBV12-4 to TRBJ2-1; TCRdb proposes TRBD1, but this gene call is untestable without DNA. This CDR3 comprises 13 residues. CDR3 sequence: CASSLVQGYEQFF.

CDR3 residues: CASSSVTYEQYF. The V call is TRBV6-6, the J call TRBJ2-7. CDR3 length: 12 residues. From germline, CDR1 is MNHNY and CDR2 SVGAGI (reference sequence).

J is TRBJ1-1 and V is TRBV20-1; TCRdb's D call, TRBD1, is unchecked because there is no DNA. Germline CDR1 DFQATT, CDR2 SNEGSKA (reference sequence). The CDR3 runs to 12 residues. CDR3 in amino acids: CSARRTGTEAFF.

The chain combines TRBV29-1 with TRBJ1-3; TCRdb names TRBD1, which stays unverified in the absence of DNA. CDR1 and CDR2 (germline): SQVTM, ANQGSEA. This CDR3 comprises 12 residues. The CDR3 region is CSVTGTGNTIYF.

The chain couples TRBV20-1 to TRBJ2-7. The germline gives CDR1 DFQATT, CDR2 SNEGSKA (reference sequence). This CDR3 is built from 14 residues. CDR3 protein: CSARHSGSTYEQYF.

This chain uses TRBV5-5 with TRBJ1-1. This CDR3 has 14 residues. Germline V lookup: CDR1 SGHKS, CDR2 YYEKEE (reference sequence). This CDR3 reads CASSLVEVSSEAFF.

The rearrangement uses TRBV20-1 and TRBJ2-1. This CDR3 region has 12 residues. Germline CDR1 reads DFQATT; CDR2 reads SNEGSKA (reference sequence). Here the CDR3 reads CSAHALRNEQFF.

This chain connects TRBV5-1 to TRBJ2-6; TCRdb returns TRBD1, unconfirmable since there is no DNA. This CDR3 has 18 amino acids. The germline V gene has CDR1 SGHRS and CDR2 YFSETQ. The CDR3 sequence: CASSFLTGGASGANVLTF.

The CDR3 reads CASSLSSWIYSYEQYF. The chain employs TRBV7-9 and TRBJ2-7; TCRdb selects TRBD2, and the lack of DNA leaves this call unchecked. The CDR3 is 16 amino acids. CDR1 and CDR2 (germline): SEHNR, FQNEAQ (reference sequence). Full variable domain (outside the CDR3, taken from reference TRBV7-9 and TRBJ2-7): DTGVSQNPRHKITKRGQNVTFRCDPISEHNRLYWYRQTLGQGPEFLTYFQNEAQLEKSRLLSDRFSAERPKGSFSTLEIQRTEQGDSAMYLCASSLSSWIYSYEQYFGPGTRLTVT.

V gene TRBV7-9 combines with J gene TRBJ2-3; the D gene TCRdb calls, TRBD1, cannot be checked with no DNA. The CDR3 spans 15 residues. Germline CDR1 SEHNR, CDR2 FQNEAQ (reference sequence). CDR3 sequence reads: CASSPGSGLTDTQYF.

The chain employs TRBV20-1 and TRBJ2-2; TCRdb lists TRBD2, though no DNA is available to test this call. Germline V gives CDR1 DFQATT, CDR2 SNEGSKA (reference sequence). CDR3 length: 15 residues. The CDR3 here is CSASWLAANTGELFF.

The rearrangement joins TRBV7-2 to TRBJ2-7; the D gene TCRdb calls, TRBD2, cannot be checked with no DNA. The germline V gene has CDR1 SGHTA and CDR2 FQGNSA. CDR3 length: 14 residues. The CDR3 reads CASSYWTETYEQYF.

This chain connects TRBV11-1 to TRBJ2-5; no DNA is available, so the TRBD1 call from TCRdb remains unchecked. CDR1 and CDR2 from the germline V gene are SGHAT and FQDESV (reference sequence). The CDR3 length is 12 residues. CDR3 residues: CASSKEVQGKYF.

This CDR3 is CASSYTQNSPLHF. This chain links TRBV27 with TRBJ1-6. Germline V gene sequence: CDR1 MNHEY, CDR2 SMNVEV (reference sequence). The CDR3 totals 13 residues.

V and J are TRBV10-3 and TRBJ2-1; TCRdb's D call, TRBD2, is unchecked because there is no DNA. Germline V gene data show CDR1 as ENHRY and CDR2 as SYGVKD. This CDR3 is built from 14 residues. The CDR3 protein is CAIRISLDYNEQFF.

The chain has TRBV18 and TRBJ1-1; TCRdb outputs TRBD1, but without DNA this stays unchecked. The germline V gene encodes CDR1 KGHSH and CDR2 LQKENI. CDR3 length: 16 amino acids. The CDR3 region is CASSPPYPGGNTEAFF.

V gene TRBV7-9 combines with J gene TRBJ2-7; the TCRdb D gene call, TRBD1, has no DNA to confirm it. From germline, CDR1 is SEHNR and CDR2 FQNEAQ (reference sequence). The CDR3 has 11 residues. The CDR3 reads CASSPLFEQYF.